This T cell receptor (beta chain) is from a study of response to subunit inactivated influenza vaccine. Findings and caveats of the study: Few additional T cells are recruited per seasonal influenza vaccination, authors suggested.

CDR3 length: 16 amino acids. V gave up 0 bases and J gave up 4 bases, with 10 bases separating them. Per germline, CDR1 LGHNA and CDR2 YNFKEQ. This clonotype came up a few times. The antigen remains unidentified. TCRdb processed the RT-PCR reads anew with MiXCR; each CDR3 protein has one entry. The data contain about 310,000 distinct CDR3 sequences, 21% of them singletons. The source of this sequence is a man between 50 and 70 years old who received an inactivated influenza vaccine. The rearrangement uses TRBV4-2 and TRBJ2-6, with D tentatively TRBD1 (6 bases). Source: PBMCs from blood, taken about 19 months after vaccination. As DNA, the CDR3 is TGTGCCAGCAGCCAAGATCAGGGGTCAGGGGCCAACGTCCTGACTTTC. It yields the protein CASSQDQGSGANVLTF.